Following are 15 T cell receptor beta chains from one sample sequenced in a study of T-cell memory formation after mild COVID-19. TCRdb re-called the 5' RACE reads through MiXCR, storing one row per CDR3 protein. Of around 400,000 distinct CDR3 sequences in the sample, approximately 24% are singletons; the top ten hold around 8.7%. The sequenced sample was PBMCs or a T cell subset sorted from them (not recorded which). All receptors come from an adult woman who had mild COVID-19 (a few samples of this study predate the infection). Cell type and time point are not known.

In this sample, this clonotype turned up a few times. This chain uses TRBV7-9 with TRBJ2-2, with 9 bases identical to TRBD2. The J segment lost 7 bases and the V segment lost 4 bases, leaving 7 bases of the junction unmatched. The CDR3 consists of 15 residues. Germline CDR1 and CDR2: SEHNR and FQNEAQ (reference sequence). This CDR3 reads CASSSIAGAIGELFF. The CDR3 nucleotides read TGTGCCAGCAGCTCCATAGCGGGAGCGATCGGGGAGCTGTTTTTT. Full variable domain (remainder filled in from reference TRBV7-9 and TRBJ2-2): DTGVSQNPRHKITKRGQNVTFRCDPISEHNRLYWYRQTLGQGPEFLTYFQNEAQLEKSRLLSDRFSAERPKGSFSTLEIQRTEQGDSAMYLCASSSIAGAIGELFFGEGSRLTVL.

This clonotype was found a few times. The chain uses TRBV5-8 and TRBJ2-7; D is uncertain. This CDR3 spans 14 amino acids. Per the germline V gene, CDR1 is SGHTS and CDR2 is YDEGEE. Trimming cost V 6 bases and J 0 bases, with 13 bases left between them. For the CDR3, the DNA is TGTGCCAGCACCTTCGGTGGGTACTCCTACGAGCAGTACTTC. It encodes CASTFGGYSYEQYF.

The chain couples TRBV4-2 to TRBJ1-2; D possibly corresponds to TRBD1 (6 bases). Germline V CDR1 and CDR2: LGHNA, YNFKEQ. The CDR3 has 17 amino acids. Trimming took off 0 bases at V and 8 bases at J, with 22 bases between the two ends. This chain's CDR3 is CASSQDKGTGRGEGYTF. The CDR3 coding sequence is TGTGCCAGCAGCCAAGATAAAGGCACAGGGAGAGGAGAGGGCTACACCTTC.

This chain connects TRBV4-3 to TRBJ1-2; D uncertain. The CDR3 sequence is 15 residues long. CDR1 LGHNA and CDR2 YSLEER come from the germline V gene. The V gene lost 1 base and the J gene lost 4 bases, with 13 bases spanning the gap. As DNA, the CDR3 is TGCGCCAGCAGCCAAGGTGGGTCTTCCCGCTATGGCTACACCTTC. Translation: CASSQGGSSRYGYTF.

V and J are TRBV9 and TRBJ2-2, with TRBD1 matching over 8 bases. Germline CDR1 and CDR2: SGDLS and YYNGEE. Germline trimming cut 2 bases from V and 0 bases from J; bases unmatched to any gene: 18. The CDR3 consists of 21 residues. This chain's CDR3 is CASSVPSPATTGVPNTGELFF. CDR3 nucleotide sequence: TGTGCCAGCAGCGTCCCTTCCCCCGCTACGACAGGGGTCCCGAACACCGGGGAGCTGTTTTTT.

This clonotype was seen a few times. The chain uses TRBV19 and TRBJ2-7; D is undetermined. The length of the CDR3 is 13 residues. The germline V and J ends were trimmed by 4 bases and 1 base, with 8 bases remaining between them. Germline V gene sequence: CDR1 LNHDA, CDR2 SQIVND (reference sequence). The DNA for the CDR3 is TGTGCCAGTAGTAGGTCCATTTCCTACGAGCAGTACTTC. The encoded protein is CASSRSISYEQYF.

This clonotype occurred a few times. The DNA for the CDR3 is TGTGCCAGCAGTTTTGGACTGCACACTGAAGCTTTCTTT. Amino acids: CASSFGLHTEAFF. V gene TRBV12-3 or TRBV12-4 combines with J gene TRBJ1-1; no firm D call. The CDR3 spans 13 residues. The V end lost 3 bases, the J end lost 3 bases, and 8 bases lay between the germline ends.

The chain employs TRBV29-1 and TRBJ2-3, with D possibly being TRBD2 (6 bases). Germline assignment: CDR1 SQVTM and CDR2 ANQGSEA. This CDR3 spans 14 amino acids. V lost 5 bases and J lost 0, with 12 bases in between. For the CDR3, the DNA is TGCAGCGTTCATGGAGGGCTTAGCACAGATACGCAGTATTTT. It encodes CSVHGGLSTDTQYF.

This chain joins TRBV30 and TRBJ2-7; D not certain. V gave up 0 bases and J gave up 9 bases, with 12 bases separating them. This CDR3 region has 12 residues. Germline CDR1 GTSNPN, CDR2 SVGIG (reference sequence). The CDR3 region is CAWSVLRRVQYF. The CDR3 DNA reads TGTGCCTGGAGTGTACTCCGTAGGGTGCAGTACTTC.

The CDR3 region is CASSLAGSGTGHEQYF. In nucleotides, the CDR3 is TGTGCCAGCAGCTTAGCAGGTTCCGGGACAGGACACGAGCAGTACTTC. The rearrangement uses TRBV7-2 and TRBJ2-7, with 8 bases identical to TRBD1. The CDR3 totals 16 residues. The V segment lost 0 bases and the J segment 5 bases; nucleotides outside the gene matches: 9. Germline CDR1 and CDR2: SGHTA and FQGNSA.

CDR3 coding DNA: TGTGCCAGCAGCGTCGGACAGCGCGTGGTATACTTC. It codes for CASSVGQRVVYF. The V call is TRBV3-1, the J call TRBJ2-7; D perhaps matches TRBD1 (6 bases). This CDR3 region has 12 residues. Trimming took off 5 bases at V and 13 bases at J, with 18 bases between the two ends. Germline-derived CDR1 and CDR2 are LGHDT and YNNKEL (reference sequence).

The J gene is TRBJ2-1, the V gene TRBV21-1; no DNA check was done on the table's D call, TRBD2. TRBV21-1 corresponds to a pseudogene. There are 16 residues in the CDR3. The CDR3 sequence is CASSKSGLSSYNEQFF. The CDR3 coding sequence is TGTGCCAGCAGCAAATCCGGACTGAGCTCCTACAATGAGCAGTTCTTC.

This clonotype was seen only a few times. The J gene is TRBJ2-7, the V gene TRBV12-3 or TRBV12-4; 7 bases line up with TRBD2. CDR3 length equals 14 residues. Losses at the gene ends were 5 bases for V and 0 bases for J; bases not matched to a gene: 4. The CDR3 region is CASSRASGSYEQYF. CDR3 coding DNA: TGTGCCAGCAGTAGGGCTAGCGGCTCCTACGAGCAGTACTTC.

This clonotype was counted only a few times. V is TRBV5-1 and J is TRBJ2-1; no reliable D call. V was cut by 0 bases and J by 5 bases, with 12 bases left in between. The germline CDR1 and CDR2 sequences are SGHRS and YFSETQ. The CDR3 spans 15 residues. This CDR3 reads CASSLDVLANNEQFF. The CDR3 DNA reads as TGCGCCAGCAGCTTGGATGTATTGGCCAACAATGAGCAGTTCTTC.

This clonotype was recorded many times. The chain has TRBV5-1 and TRBJ2-5; no clear D. V lost 4 bases to trimming and J lost 3 bases, with 19 bases between them. This CDR3 is built from 16 residues. In germline, CDR1 is SGHRS, CDR2 YFSETQ. CDR3 in DNA: TGCGCCAGCAGCCAAACGGACGGCTCGGCAGAAGAGACCCAGTACTTC. Protein product: CASSQTDGSAEETQYF.